The rows below give T cell receptor beta chains drawn from one sample of a study of cytomegalovirus exposure and HLA in healthy donors. Sequenced by immunoSEQ multiplex PCR; TCRdb stores in-frame clones only, minus some. The sample holds 75,000 to 95,000 clones, approximately 57% seen once. The source material was PBMCs. Source of these receptors: a woman in her twenties or thirties in good health and CMV-seronegative. Each CDR3 is given with its conserved first and last residue. Fields, in order: J gene, clone size, V gene, D gene, CDR3 protein, CDR3 DNA. The D gene is left open where the match is weak. Where a row states a size, it is once, few, many or the class of an expanded clone; other rows omit it.

J: TRBJ2-1; size: once; V: TRBV7-8; D: TRBD2; CDR3: CASSLAGLAPFNEQFF; DNA: TGTGCCAGCAGCTTAGCGGGACTAGCCCCCTTCAATGAGCAGTTCTTC
J: TRBJ2-2; size: few; V: TRBV7-6; D: NA; CDR3: CASRLREAGELFF; DNA: TGTGCCAGCAGGTTGAGAGAGGCCGGGGAGCTGTTTTTT
J: TRBJ1-1; size: NA; V: TRBV5-1; D: TRBD1; CDR3: CASSLAQTGVTEAFF; DNA: TGCGCCAGCAGCTTGGCCCAGACAGGGGTGACTGAAGCTTTCTTT
J: TRBJ2-1; size: NA; V: TRBV6-6; D: TRBD2; CDR3: CASRSGGLEQFF; DNA: TGTGCCAGCAGGTCGGGGGGGCTTGAGCAGTTCTTC
J: TRBJ2-1; size: NA; V: TRBV30; D: TRBD1; CDR3: CAWSVGQGVFNEQFF; DNA: TGTGCCTGGAGTGTAGGACAGGGGGTTTTTAATGAGCAGTTCTTC
J: TRBJ2-1; size: NA; V: TRBV7-2; D: NA; CDR3: CASSLYHGEQFF; DNA: TGTGCCAGCAGCCTATACCATGGTGAGCAGTTCTTC
J: TRBJ1-1; size: few; V: TRBV9; D: TRBD1; CDR3: CASSVATGTDVNTEAFF; DNA: TGTGCCAGCAGCGTAGCCACCGGGACAGATGTGAACACTGAAGCTTTCTTT
J: TRBJ2-7; size: NA; V: TRBV7-8; D: NA; CDR3: CASSRSTGQAGYTYEQYF; DNA: TGTGCCAGCAGCCGTAGTACCGGTCAAGCGGGTTATACCTACGAGCAGTACTTC
J: TRBJ2-2; size: NA; V: TRBV10-3; D: TRBD1; CDR3: CAINPGQAYTGELFF; DNA: TGTGCCATCAACCCGGGACAGGCCTACACCGGGGAGCTGTTTTTT
J: TRBJ1-2; size: NA; V: TRBV28; D: TRBD1; CDR3: CASRTQGADGYTF; DNA: TGTGCCAGCAGGACGCAGGGGGCCGATGGCTACACCTTC
J: TRBJ2-3; size: few; V: TRBV9; D: TRBD2; CDR3: CASSVELAGGGDTQYF; DNA: TGTGCCAGCAGCGTAGAACTAGCGGGAGGAGGGGATACGCAGTATTTT
J: TRBJ2-7; size: NA; V: TRBV28; D: TRBD1; CDR3: CASRTGTGWGSSYEQYF; DNA: TGTGCCAGCAGAACTGGGACAGGGTGGGGGTCCTCCTACGAGCAGTACTTC
J: TRBJ2-7; size: NA; V: TRBV27; D: NA; CDR3: CASSLTRDYEQYF; DNA: TGTGCCAGCAGCCTTACGCGGGACTACGAGCAGTACTTC
J: TRBJ1-3; size: many; V: TRBV6-1; D: NA; CDR3: CASTLVVAFGNTIYF; DNA: TGTGCCAGCACTCTTGTTGTGGCCTTTGGAAACACCATATATTTT
J: TRBJ1-2; size: once; V: TRBV19; D: NA; CDR3: CASSIGQGGGYTF; DNA: TGTGCCAGTAGTATAGGCCAGGGAGGGGGCTACACCTTC
J: TRBJ1-1; size: NA; V: TRBV7-3; D: TRBD1; CDR3: CASSSEPPGQGAVAFF; DNA: TGTGCCAGCAGCTCTGAGCCTCCGGGACAGGGGGCGGTAGCTTTCTTT
J: TRBJ1-5; size: few; V: TRBV6-6; D: TRBD1; CDR3: CASSVPGQGNQPQHF; DNA: TGTGCCAGCAGTGTCCCGGGACAGGGGAATCAGCCCCAGCATTTT
J: TRBJ1-2; size: NA; V: TRBV10-2; D: TRBD1; CDR3: CATKRWTGGNYGYTF; DNA: TGCGCCACCAAAAGGTGGACAGGGGGTAACTATGGCTACACCTTC
J: TRBJ2-7; size: NA; V: TRBV5-6; D: NA; CDR3: CASSYAGIQFYEQYF; DNA: TGTGCCAGCAGTTATGCAGGGATCCAGTTTTACGAGCAGTACTTC
J: TRBJ2-5; size: NA; V: TRBV9; D: TRBD2; CDR3: CASSFPPGLARQETQYF; DNA: TGTGCCAGCAGCTTCCCCCCGGGACTAGCGCGACAAGAGACCCAGTACTTC
J: TRBJ2-4; size: few; V: TRBV5-4; D: TRBD1; CDR3: CASSSADRAKNIQYF; DNA: TGTGCCAGCAGCTCGGCGGACAGGGCAAAAAACATTCAGTACTTC
J: TRBJ1-1; size: NA; V: TRBV5-1; D: NA; CDR3: CASSLGTANTEAFF; DNA: TGCGCCAGCAGCTTGGGGACAGCGAACACTGAAGCTTTCTTT
J: TRBJ1-1; size: few; V: TRBV19; D: TRBD1; CDR3: CASRHTGGAGTEAFF; DNA: TGTGCCAGTAGGCATACAGGGGGCGCGGGTACTGAAGCTTTCTTT
J: TRBJ1-2; size: few; V: TRBV5-6; D: NA; CDR3: CASTARGAFFYGYTF; DNA: TGTGCCAGCACCGCCCGGGGGGCGTTCTTTTATGGCTACACCTTC
J: TRBJ1-5; size: NA; V: TRBV6-4; D: TRBD1; CDR3: CASSVGQGQPQHF; DNA: TGTGCCAGCAGTGTTGGACAGGGGCAGCCCCAGCATTTT
J: TRBJ2-7; size: NA; V: TRBV28; D: NA; CDR3: CAIAPGGSGGLYEQYF; DNA: TGTGCCATCGCTCCTGGGGGTAGCGGAGGACTCTACGAGCAGTACTTC
J: TRBJ2-7; size: NA; V: TRBV10-2; D: NA; CDR3: CASRKPSSYEQYF; DNA: TGCGCCAGCAGAAAGCCGTCCTCCTACGAGCAGTACTTC
J: TRBJ2-3; size: NA; V: TRBV6-5; D: TRBD2; CDR3: CASSYLAGDTDTQYF; DNA: TGTGCCAGCAGTTACTTAGCGGGGGACACAGATACGCAGTATTTT
J: TRBJ1-4; size: few; V: TRBV6-1; D: TRBD1; CDR3: CASTFQGQGREKLFF; DNA: TGTGCCAGCACCTTTCAAGGACAGGGAAGGGAAAAATTGTTTTTT
J: TRBJ2-5; size: NA; V: TRBV4-3; D: TRBD1; CDR3: CASSQEFPGGQETQYF; DNA: TGCGCCAGCAGCCAAGAATTCCCAGGGGGCCAAGAGACCCAGTACTTC
J: TRBJ1-2; size: NA; V: TRBV15; D: NA; CDR3: CATSPGDNGYTF; DNA: TGTGCCACCAGCCCAGGGGACAATGGCTACACCTTC
J: TRBJ2-3; size: NA; V: TRBV15; D: NA; CDR3: CATSRFTTDTQYF; DNA: TGTGCCACCAGCAGATTCACAACAGATACGCAGTATTTT
J: TRBJ1-2; size: NA; V: TRBV9; D: NA; CDR3: CASSSPSGGGNYGYTF; DNA: TGTGCCAGCAGCTCCCCCTCGGGAGGGGGGAACTATGGCTACACCTTC
J: TRBJ2-7; size: NA; V: TRBV5-1; D: NA; CDR3: CASSLGDWPYEQYF; DNA: TGCGCCAGCAGCTTGGGAGACTGGCCCTACGAGCAGTACTTC
J: TRBJ1-2; size: NA; V: TRBV5-1; D: NA; CDR3: CASRLETEPARTF; DNA: TGCGCCAGCCGACTTGAGACCGAGCCGGCCCGCACCTTC
J: TRBJ1-2; size: NA; V: TRBV10-2; D: NA; CDR3: CASSGGLNYGYTF; DNA: TGCGCCAGCAGTGGGGGGCTTAACTATGGCTACACCTTC